What follows are 26 T cell receptor beta chains derived from one specimen sequenced in a study of control samples from healthy donors and cancer patients. Sequenced by immunoSEQ multiplex PCR; TCRdb stores in-frame clones only, minus some. The sample comprises about 80,000 clones, about 88% of which are singletons, and around 7.6% rests with the top ten. Sequenced sample: blood. These receptors were collected from a woman aged 55-75 years in good health.

This chain uses TRBV15 with TRBJ1-4, with 12 bases identical to TRBD1. V lost 8 bases, J lost 3 bases, and 10 bases stayed unmatched. Germline V gives CDR1 LNHNV, CDR2 YYDKDF (reference sequence). CDR3 length equals 17 residues. The CDR3 DNA is TGTGCCACCTCCCCCGGGACAGGGGGCACGGCTAATGAAAAACTGTTTTTT. This codes for CATSPGTGGTANEKLFF. Full variable domain (rest looked up from reference TRBV15 and TRBJ1-4): DAMVIQNPRYQVTQFGKPVTLSCSQTLNHNVMYWYQQKSSQAPKLLFHYYDKDFNNEADTPDNFQSRRPNTSFCFLDIRSPGLGDTAMYLCATSPGTGGTANEKLFFGSGTQLSVL.

The V call is TRBV5-1, the J call TRBJ2-3, with a weak D call TRBD1 (5 bases). The length of the CDR3 is 13 residues. Germline CDR1 reads SGHRS; CDR2 reads YFSETQ. Trimming pared 7 bases from V and 4 bases from J, leaving 13 bases between. The CDR3 sequence: CASLEGVSDTQYF. CDR3 in DNA: TGCGCCAGCCTTGAAGGGGTATCAGATACGCAGTATTTT.

The CDR3 coding sequence is TGTGCCAGTAGTCCCAGGGACACCCTGGGCTCCTACAATGAGCAGTTCTTC. Protein sequence: CASSPRDTLGSYNEQFF. This chain connects TRBV19 to TRBJ2-1; D is possibly TRBD1 (6 bases). From germline, CDR1 is LNHDA and CDR2 SQIVND (reference sequence). Trimming stripped 5 bases from V and 0 bases from J, with 17 bases between. CDR3 length: 17 residues.

This clone showed up just once. J is TRBJ1-6 and V is TRBV5-1; 7 bases are shared with TRBD1. This CDR3 has 16 residues. V was clipped by 4 bases and J by 8 bases; unmatched bases: 12. The germline gives CDR1 SGHRS, CDR2 YFSETQ. CDR3 in amino acids: CASSVGTANLDSPLHF. CDR3 bases: TGCGCCAGCAGCGTCGGGACAGCCAACCTTGATTCACCCCTCCACTTT.

The chain is built from TRBV11-1 and TRBJ2-1; 11 bases map to TRBD2. The CDR3 is made up of 15 amino acids. The germline gives CDR1 SGHAT, CDR2 FQDESV (reference sequence). V lost 5 bases to trimming and J lost 8 bases; unmatched junction nucleotides: 8. In DNA form, the CDR3 reads TGTGCCAGCAGCCTGACTAGCGGGAAGTTCTATGAGCAGTTCTTC. Residues: CASSLTSGKFYEQFF.

The rearrangement uses TRBV7-2 and TRBJ2-1; D unclear. CDR3 length equals 14 residues. Germline CDR1 reads SGHTA; CDR2 reads FQGNSA. Trimming removed 5 bases from V and 10 bases from J, with 18 bases in between. In nucleotides, the CDR3 is TGTGCCAGCAGCCCCTCTAGACCAACGAACGAGCAGTTCTTC. Translation: CASSPSRPTNEQFF.

The V gene is TRBV5-1, the J gene TRBJ1-1, with a tentative D call TRBD1 (5 bases). Trimming shortened V by 4 bases and J by 3 bases, and 13 bases separated the two germline ends. Germline loops: CDR1 SGHRS, CDR2 YFSETQ. CDR3 length equals 14 residues. The CDR3 region is CASSRDSIDTEAFF. The CDR3 coding sequence is TGCGCCAGCAGCCGCGACAGTATTGACACTGAAGCTTTCTTT.

The chain uses TRBV28 and TRBJ1-1; D gene uncertain. This CDR3 spans 14 amino acids. The germline V gene has CDR1 MDHEN and CDR2 SYDVKM. The germline V and J ends were trimmed by 5 bases and 4 bases, with 14 bases remaining between them. CDR3 in amino acids: CASSPTSVTTEAFF. CDR3 sequence (DNA): TGTGCCAGCAGTCCGACATCGGTGACCACTGAAGCTTTCTTT.

This sequence joins TRBV27 and TRBJ1-2; 7 bases line up with TRBD1. CDR3 length equals 18 residues. CDR1 is MNHEY, CDR2 SMNVEV, per germline (reference sequence). Trimming cost V 5 bases and J 0 bases; bases outside gene matches: 15. The CDR3 region has the DNA TGTGCCAGCAGTCAGCGACAGGGTTGGGAAAGAGCTAACTATGGCTACACCTTC. Its protein product is CASSQRQGWERANYGYTF.

This clone was seen only once. The chain couples TRBV11-2 to TRBJ1-2; no clear D gene. The CDR3 sequence is 14 residues long. Germline V gene sequence: CDR1 SGHAT, CDR2 FQNNGV. The V end lost 4 bases, the J end lost 5 bases, and 14 bases lay between the germline ends. As DNA, the CDR3 is TGTGCCAGCAGCTCGCCTCTGGACCCATATGGCTACACCTTC. Protein product: CASSSPLDPYGYTF.

CDR3 sequence reads: CASSVGLAGDTQYF. CDR3 sequence (DNA): TGTGCCAGCAGTGTCGGACTAGCGGGAGATACGCAGTATTTT. The J gene is TRBJ2-3, the V gene TRBV2; 11 bases map to TRBD2. J was trimmed by 5 bases and V by 4 bases; bases with no gene match: 2. CDR1 is SNHLY and CDR2 is FYNNEI in the germline V gene. The CDR3 spans 14 residues.

This chain links TRBV5-5 with TRBJ2-1; a possible D gene is TRBD2 (5 bases). V lost 0 bases and J lost 9, with 7 bases in between. Germline-derived CDR1 and CDR2 are SGHKS and YYEKEE (reference sequence). This CDR3 comprises 12 residues. CDR3 protein: CASSLGTFEQFF. In DNA, the CDR3 is TGTGCCAGCAGCTTGGGGACTTTTGAGCAGTTCTTC.

V gene TRBV11-3 combines with J gene TRBJ2-7, with 9 bases that match TRBD2. The junction had 2 bases not matched to a gene; V was cut back by 3 bases and J by 2 bases. Germline-derived CDR1 and CDR2 are SGHNT and YENEEA. The CDR3 contains 14 residues. The chain's CDR3 is CASSLERGAYEQYF. The CDR3 DNA follows: TGTGCCAGCAGCTTGGAGCGGGGGGCCTACGAGCAGTACTTC.

The chain is built from TRBV4-2 and TRBJ1-3; 10 nucleotides line up with TRBD1. The CDR3 sequence is 17 residues long. V dropped 1 base and J dropped 4; count of bases not matched to a gene: 7. Germline CDR1 reads LGHNA; CDR2 reads YNFKEQ. Here the CDR3 reads CASSQVAGQGYGNTIYF. As DNA, the CDR3 is TGTGCCAGCAGCCAAGTAGCGGGACAGGGGTACGGAAACACCATATATTTT.

The rearrangement links TRBV10-1 to TRBJ1-5; maybe TRBD1 (6 bases). This CDR3 is built from 23 residues. CDR1 WNHNN and CDR2 SYGVQD come from the germline V gene (reference sequence). V dropped 3 bases and J dropped 0 bases, with 33 bases sitting between them. In DNA, the CDR3 is TGCGCCAGCAGTGATCTATTTCGGTCGGCAGGGACAACCGGGGTGGATAGCAATCAGCCCCAGCATTTT. Translated: CASSDLFRSAGTTGVDSNQPQHF.

V gene TRBV5-1 combines with J gene TRBJ2-5; 8 bases line up with TRBD1. The V gene end was trimmed by 4 bases and the J gene end by 4 bases; junction bases not matched to a gene: 6. This CDR3 spans 14 amino acids. Germline loops: CDR1 SGHRS, CDR2 YFSETQ. The CDR3 bases are TGCGCCAGCAGCCCGTGGACAGGGCGAGAGACCCAGTACTTC. Translating gives CASSPWTGRETQYF.

This clone was found once. The rearrangement joins TRBV7-9 to TRBJ1-1; 7 nucleotides agree with TRBD1. The CDR3 runs to 14 residues. The V segment lost 5 bases and the J segment 4 bases; nucleotides outside the gene matches: 7. Germline V CDR1 and CDR2: SEHNR, FQNEAQ (reference sequence). The CDR3 coding sequence is TGTGCCAGCAGCCCCAGGGGGGAGGGCACTGAAGCTTTCTTT. Its translation is CASSPRGEGTEAFF. Complete variable domain (other parts from reference TRBV7-9 and TRBJ1-1): DTGVSQNPRHKITKRGQNVTFRCDPISEHNRLYWYRQTLGQGPEFLTYFQNEAQLEKSRLLSDRFSAERPKGSFSTLEIQRTEQGDSAMYLCASSPRGEGTEAFFGQGTRLTVV.

Concerning this clone itself: Germline and junction disagree at one end, which may indicate a read error. The chain has TRBV5-1 and TRBJ1-5, with D hard to call. CDR1 is SGHRS, CDR2 YFSETQ, per germline. This CDR3 has 14 residues. Here the CDR3 DNA reads TGCGCCAGCAGTTTGGACCTAAGCAATCAGCCCCAGCATTTT. Protein sequence: CASSLDLSNQPQHF.

The chain uses TRBV28 and TRBJ1-4, with no clear D. The CDR3 totals 14 residues. Per the germline V gene, CDR1 is MDHEN and CDR2 is SYDVKM. Between the trimmed V and J ends, which lost 6 bases and 5 bases, there was a span of 13 bases. CDR3 amino acids: CASSTIGLNEKLFF. CDR3 nucleotides: TGTGCCAGCAGCACCATCGGACTGAATGAAAAACTGTTTTTT. Using reference TRBV28 and TRBJ1-4 for the parts outside the CDR3, the full variable domain is DVKVTQSSRYLVKRTGEKVFLECVQDMDHENMFWYRQDPGLGLRLIYFSYDVKMKEKGDIPEGYSVSREKKERFSLILESASTNQTSMYLCASSTIGLNEKLFFGSGTQLSVL.

This clone was counted a single time. The rearrangement joins TRBV5-6 to TRBJ1-6; 9 nucleotides agree with TRBD1. Germline V gives CDR1 SGHDT, CDR2 YYEEEE. J was trimmed by 10 bases and V by 0 bases; bases with no gene match: 5. This CDR3 is 15 amino acids long. The CDR3 region is CASSLAGTGNSPLHF. The CDR3, as DNA: TGTGCCAGCAGCTTGGCGGGGACAGGGAACTCACCCCTCCACTTT.

The gene calls are TRBV14 and TRBJ2-6; D not certain. Trimming removed 0 bases at V and 0 bases at J, with 9 bases between. CDR3 length equals 17 residues. CDR1 is SGHDN, CDR2 FVKESK, per germline. CDR3 residues: CASSQEHPFSGANVLTF. In DNA form, the CDR3 reads TGTGCCAGCAGCCAAGAACACCCGTTCTCTGGGGCCAACGTCCTGACTTTC.

This rearrangement joins TRBV29-1 to TRBJ1-2; D perhaps matches TRBD1 (5 bases). V was shortened by 3 bases and J by 8 bases, with 13 bases between the two germline ends. From germline, CDR1 is SQVTM and CDR2 ANQGSEA. The CDR3 extends over 12 amino acids. This chain's CDR3 is CSVERGAWGYTF. Written as DNA, the CDR3 is TGCAGCGTTGAGAGGGGTGCTTGGGGCTACACCTTC.

This chain links TRBV2 with TRBJ2-1, with 9 bases lining up with TRBD2. Germline loops: CDR1 SNHLY, CDR2 FYNNEI. J lost 4 bases, V lost 1 base, and 5 bases had no gene match. The CDR3 is made up of 16 amino acids. The CDR3 reads CASSEGLAVSYNEQFF. CDR3 in DNA: TGTGCCAGCAGTGAAGGACTAGCGGTGTCGTACAATGAGCAGTTCTTC.

The table lists this clone with a count of one. The J gene is TRBJ2-3, the V gene TRBV7-6; 8 positions match TRBD2. CDR3 size: 15 residues. V lost 5 bases to trimming and J lost 5 bases; unmatched junction nucleotides: 9. The germline CDR1 and CDR2 sequences are SGHVS and FNYEAQ. CDR3 DNA sequence: TGTGCCAGCAGCCCCAATCGTCTAGCGGGAGATACGCAGTATTTT. Protein product: CASSPNRLAGDTQYF. The full variable domain, its missing parts supplied by reference TRBV7-6 and TRBJ2-3, is GAGVSQSPRYKVTKRGQDVALRCDPISGHVSLYWYRQALGQGPEFLTYFNYEAQQDKSGLPNDRFSAERPEGSISTLTIQRTEQRDSAMYRCASSPNRLAGDTQYFGPGTRLTVL.

The rearrangement joins TRBV27 to TRBJ1-5; D ambiguous. V lost 1 base and J lost 6, with 13 bases in between. The CDR3 extends over 15 amino acids. Germline V gene lookup returns CDR1 MNHEY and CDR2 SMNVEV (reference sequence). Here the CDR3 DNA reads TGTGCCAGCAGTTTATATTGGGGAGAGGGTCAGCCCCAGCATTTT. It translates to CASSLYWGEGQPQHF.

The CDR3 DNA is TGTGCCAGCAGTTTAAAAGACAGACCCTATGGCTACACCTTC. Translation: CASSLKDRPYGYTF. The chain carries TRBV27 and TRBJ1-2; possible D gene TRBD1, 5 bases. V shed 2 bases and J shed 4 bases, with 11 bases lying between them. This CDR3 is 14 amino acids long. Germline V gives CDR1 MNHEY, CDR2 SMNVEV (reference sequence).